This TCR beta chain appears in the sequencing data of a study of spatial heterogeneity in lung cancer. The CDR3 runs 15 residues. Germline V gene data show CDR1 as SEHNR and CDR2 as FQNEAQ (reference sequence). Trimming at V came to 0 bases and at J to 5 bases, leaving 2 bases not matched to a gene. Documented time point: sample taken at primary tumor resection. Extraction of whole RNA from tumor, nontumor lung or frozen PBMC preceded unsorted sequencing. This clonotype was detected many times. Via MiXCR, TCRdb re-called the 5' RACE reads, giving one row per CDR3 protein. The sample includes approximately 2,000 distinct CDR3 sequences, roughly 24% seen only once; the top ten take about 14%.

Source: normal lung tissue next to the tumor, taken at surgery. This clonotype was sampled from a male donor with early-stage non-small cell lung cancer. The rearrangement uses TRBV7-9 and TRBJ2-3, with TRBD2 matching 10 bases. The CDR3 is CASSLARTSGDTQYF. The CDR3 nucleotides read TGTGCCAGCAGCTTAGCGAGGACTAGCGGAGATACGCAGTATTTT.